This TCR beta chain is drawn from a study of T cell responses to AZD1222 COVID-19 vaccine. Remarks on this clone: Its antigen remains unidentified.

Generated by immunoSEQ multiplex PCR, the TCRdb table keeps only in-frame clones and is missing some. Of roughly 120,000 clones listed, just under 95% are singletons. Broader study findings: Regions left unmutated in variants are reportedly the target of nearly half of spike-specific TCRs. After the peak T cell response, and only then, were repertoires sampled. Seropositive at baseline were only five or six AZD1222 recipients. Two doses of AZD1222 preceded a rise in Spike-specific TCR breadth and depth.

Trimming left V 4 bases short and J 0 bases short, with 10 bases between. The V gene's germline CDR1 is MNHEY and CDR2 SMNVEV (reference sequence). There are 15 residues in the CDR3. The sequences come from peripheral blood, collected on day 0 of AZD1222 vaccination. This clonotype was obtained from an adult in good health. This chain uses TRBV27 with TRBJ1-3; D unclear. CDR3 DNA sequence: TGTGCCAGCAGTTGGACCGCAAGCTCTGGAAACACCATATATTTT. This gives the protein CASSWTASSGNTIYF.